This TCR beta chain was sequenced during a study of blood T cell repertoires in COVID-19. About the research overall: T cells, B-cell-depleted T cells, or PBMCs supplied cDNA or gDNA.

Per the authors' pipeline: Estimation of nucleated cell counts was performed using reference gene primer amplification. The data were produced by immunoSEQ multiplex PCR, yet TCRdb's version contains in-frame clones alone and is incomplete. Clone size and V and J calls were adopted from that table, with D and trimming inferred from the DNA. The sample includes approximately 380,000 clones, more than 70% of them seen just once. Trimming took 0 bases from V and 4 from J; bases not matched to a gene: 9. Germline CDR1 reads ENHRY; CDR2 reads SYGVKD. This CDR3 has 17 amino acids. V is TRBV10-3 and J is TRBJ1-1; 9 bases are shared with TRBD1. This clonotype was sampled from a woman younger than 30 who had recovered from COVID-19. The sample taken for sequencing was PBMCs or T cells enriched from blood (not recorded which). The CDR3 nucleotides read TGTGCCATCAGTGAGTCGTTGACCGGGACAGGGCTCACTGAAGCTTTCTTT. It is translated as CAISESLTGTGLTEAFF.